The TCR beta chain under discussion was sequenced for a study of blood T cell repertoires in COVID-19. Study in general: Samples of COVID-19 (acute and convalescent) were obtained from the United States, Italy and Spain.

Sequencing used immunoSEQ multiplex PCR; TCRdb keeps in-frame clones, though not all of them. Of about 110,000 clones listed, approximately 80% are singletons. Germline V gene data show CDR1 as SGDLS and CDR2 as YYNGEE. This CDR3 is 17 amino acids long. The junction had 5 bases not matched to a gene; V was cut back by 0 bases and J by 0 bases. The chain links TRBV9 to TRBJ2-4; 8 nucleotides align to TRBD2. Source material: peripheral blood. The sequence came from an elderly man with COVID-19, enrolled during active disease. The CDR3 loop is CASSVGGAGVAKNIQYF. DNA of the CDR3: TGTGCCAGCAGCGTAGGAGGAGCGGGGGTAGCCAAAAACATTCAGTACTTC.